This TCR beta chain was identified in a study of T cell responses to AZD1222 COVID-19 vaccine. The table came from immunoSEQ multiplex PCR; TCRdb's copy has only in-frame clones and leaves some out. The sample shows approximately 77,000 clones, about 91% of them seen only once. Findings and caveats of the study: Nearly half of spike-specific TCRs reportedly target unmutated variant regions. Distributed over spike, vaccine-associated CD4 TCRs predominated at 160-218 and 743-854.

The germline gives CDR1 MDHEN, CDR2 SYDVKM. CDR3 size: 15 residues. V was pared by 6 bases and J by 1 base, with 6 bases of the junction left unmatched. Remarks on this clone: The antigen is unknown.

The sequences come from peripheral blood, collected on day 0 of MenACWY control vaccination. The TCR sequence derives from an adult in good health. This chain uses TRBV28 with TRBJ2-7, with 10 bases fitting TRBD2. CDR3 residues: CASRPTSGASYEQYF. As DNA, the CDR3 is TGTGCCAGCAGGCCTACTAGCGGGGCATCCTACGAGCAGTACTTC.